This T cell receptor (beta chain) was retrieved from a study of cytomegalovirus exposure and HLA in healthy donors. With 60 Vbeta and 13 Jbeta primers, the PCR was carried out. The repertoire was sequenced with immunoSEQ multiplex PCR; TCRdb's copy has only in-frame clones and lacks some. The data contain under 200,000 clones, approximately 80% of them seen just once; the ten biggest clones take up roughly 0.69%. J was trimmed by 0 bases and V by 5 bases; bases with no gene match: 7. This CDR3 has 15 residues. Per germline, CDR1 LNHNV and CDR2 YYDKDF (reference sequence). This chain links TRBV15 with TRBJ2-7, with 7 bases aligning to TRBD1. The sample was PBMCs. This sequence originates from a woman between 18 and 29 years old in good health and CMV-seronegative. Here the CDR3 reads CATSEGASPSYEQYF. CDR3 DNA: TGTGCCACCAGCGAGGGGGCTTCGCCCTCCTACGAGCAGTACTTC.